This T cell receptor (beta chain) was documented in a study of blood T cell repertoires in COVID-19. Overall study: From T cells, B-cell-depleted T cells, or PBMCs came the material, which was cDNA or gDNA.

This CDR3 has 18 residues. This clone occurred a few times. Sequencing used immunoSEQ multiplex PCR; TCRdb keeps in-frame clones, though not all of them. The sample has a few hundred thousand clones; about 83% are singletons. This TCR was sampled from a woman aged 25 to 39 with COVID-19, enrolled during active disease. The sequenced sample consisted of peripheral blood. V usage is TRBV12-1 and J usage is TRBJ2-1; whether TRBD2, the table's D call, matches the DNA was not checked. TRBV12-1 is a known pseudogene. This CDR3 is CASSFVPQVAGSVDEQFF. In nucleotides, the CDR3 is TGTGCCAGCAGCTTTGTCCCCCAGGTAGCGGGGAGTGTTGATGAGCAGTTCTTC.